This TCR beta chain is from a study of blood T cell repertoires in COVID-19. Study-wide background: In each case, the material was cDNA or gDNA derived from T cells, B-cell-depleted T cells, or PBMCs.

Only in-frame clones appear in the TCRdb table, and some are missing; sequencing was by immunoSEQ multiplex PCR. Of about 190,000 clones detected, roughly 86% appear once; the ten largest clones hold approximately 2.5%. The CDR3 is made up of 14 amino acids. V was cut by 1 base and J by 2 bases, with 7 bases left in between. Looked up from germline, CDR1 is MGHRA and CDR2 is YSYEKL. The sequenced sample consisted of peripheral blood. The V call is TRBV4-1, the J call TRBJ2-3; a possible D gene is TRBD1 (5 bases). This TCR derives from a man aged 35 to 55 with active or convalescent COVID-19. Written as DNA, the CDR3 is TGCGCCAGCAGCCAAGGGGGCCTCACAGATACGCAGTATTTT. Translation: CASSQGGLTDTQYF.